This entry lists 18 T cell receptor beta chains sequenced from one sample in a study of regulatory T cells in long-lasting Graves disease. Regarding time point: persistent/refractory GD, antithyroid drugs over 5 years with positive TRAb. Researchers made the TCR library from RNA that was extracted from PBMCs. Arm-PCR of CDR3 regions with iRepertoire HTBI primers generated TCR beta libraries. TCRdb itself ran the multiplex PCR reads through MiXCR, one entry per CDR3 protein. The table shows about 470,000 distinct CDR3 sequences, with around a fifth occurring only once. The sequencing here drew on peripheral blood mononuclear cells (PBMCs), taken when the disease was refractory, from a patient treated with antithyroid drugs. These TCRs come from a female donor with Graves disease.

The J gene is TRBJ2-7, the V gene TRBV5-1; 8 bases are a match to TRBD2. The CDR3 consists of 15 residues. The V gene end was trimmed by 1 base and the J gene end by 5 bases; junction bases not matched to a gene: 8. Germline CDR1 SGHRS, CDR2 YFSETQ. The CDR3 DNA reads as TGCGCCAGCAGCTTGCTGGGACTAGGGGCCCACGAGCAGTACTTC. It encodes CASSLLGLGAHEQYF.

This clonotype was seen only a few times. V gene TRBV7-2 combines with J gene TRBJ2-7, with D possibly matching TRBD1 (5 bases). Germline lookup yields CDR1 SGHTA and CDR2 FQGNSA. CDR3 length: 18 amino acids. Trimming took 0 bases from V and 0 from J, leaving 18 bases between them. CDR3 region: CASSLAADPGQSSYEQYF. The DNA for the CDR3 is TGTGCCAGCAGCTTAGCTGCGGACCCAGGACAATCCTCCTACGAGCAGTACTTC. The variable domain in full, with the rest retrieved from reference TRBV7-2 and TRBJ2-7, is GAGVSQSPSNKVTEKGKDVELRCDPISGHTALYWYRQSLGQGLEFLIYFQGNSAPDKSGLPSDRFSAERTGGSVSTLTIQRTQQEDSAVYLCASSLAADPGQSSYEQYFGPGTRLTVT.

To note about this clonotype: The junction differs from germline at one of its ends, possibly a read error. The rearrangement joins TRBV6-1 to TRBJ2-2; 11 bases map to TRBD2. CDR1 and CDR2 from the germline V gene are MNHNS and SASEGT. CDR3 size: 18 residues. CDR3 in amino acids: CTSSRPGLAVMNTGELFF. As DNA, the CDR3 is TGTACCAGCAGTCGTCCGGGACTAGCGGTCATGAACACCGGGGAGCTGTTTTTT.

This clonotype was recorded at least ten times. CDR3: CASSLSPNVEQYF. In DNA, the CDR3 is TGTGCCAGCAGTTTATCCCCAAACGTCGAGCAGTACTTC. The chain has TRBV28 and TRBJ2-7; no firm D call. Germline CDR1 and CDR2: MDHEN and SYDVKM. Trimming shortened V by 1 base and J by 6 bases, and 10 bases separated the two germline ends. This CDR3 is 13 amino acids long.

The CDR3, as DNA: TGTGCCAGCAGTTCCTCGACCTACAATGAGCAGTTCTTC. Translated: CASSSSTYNEQFF. The chain couples TRBV12-3 or TRBV12-4 to TRBJ2-1; the D is unclear. V was clipped by 4 bases and J by 2 bases, with 6 bases between them. The CDR3 sequence is 13 residues long.

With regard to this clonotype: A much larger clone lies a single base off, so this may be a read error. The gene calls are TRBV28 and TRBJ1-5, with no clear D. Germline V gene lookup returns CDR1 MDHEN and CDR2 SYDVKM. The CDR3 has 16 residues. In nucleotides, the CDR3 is TGTGCCAGCGGTTTAAGGCCCGGTGGGGGCAATCAGCCCCAGCATTTT. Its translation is CASGLRPGGGNQPQHF.

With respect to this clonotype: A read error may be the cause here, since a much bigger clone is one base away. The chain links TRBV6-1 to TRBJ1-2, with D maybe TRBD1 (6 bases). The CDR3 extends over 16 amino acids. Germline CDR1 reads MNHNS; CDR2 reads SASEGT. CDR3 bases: TGTGCCAGCAGTATCCGGGCCCCAGGGGCCTTGGATGGCTGCACCTTC. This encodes CASSIRAPGALDGCTF.

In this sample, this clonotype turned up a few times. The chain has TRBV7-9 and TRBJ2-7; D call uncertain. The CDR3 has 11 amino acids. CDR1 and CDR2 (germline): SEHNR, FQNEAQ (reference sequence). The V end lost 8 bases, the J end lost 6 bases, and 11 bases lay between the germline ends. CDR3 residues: CASAVIGEQYF. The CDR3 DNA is TGTGCCAGCGCGGTAATAGGCGAGCAGTACTTC. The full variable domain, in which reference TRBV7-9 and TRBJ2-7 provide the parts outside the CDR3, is DTGVSQNPRHKITKRGQNVTFRCDPISEHNRLYWYRQTLGQGPEFLTYFQNEAQLEKSRLLSDRFSAERPKGSFSTLEIQRTEQGDSAMYLCASAVIGEQYFGPGTRLTVT.

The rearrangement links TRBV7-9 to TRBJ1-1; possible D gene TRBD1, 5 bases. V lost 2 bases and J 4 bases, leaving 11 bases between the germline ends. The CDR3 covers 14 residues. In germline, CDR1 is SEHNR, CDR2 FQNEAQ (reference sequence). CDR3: CASSLTRVVTEAFF. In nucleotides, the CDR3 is TGTGCCAGCAGCTTAACCAGGGTGGTCACTGAAGCTTTCTTT.

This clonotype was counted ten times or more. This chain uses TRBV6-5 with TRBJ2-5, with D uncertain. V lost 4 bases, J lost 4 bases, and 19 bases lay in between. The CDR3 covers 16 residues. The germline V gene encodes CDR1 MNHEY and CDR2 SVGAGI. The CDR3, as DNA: TGTGCCAGCAGTTCCCTGAACCTGGCAGATAGAGAGACCCAGTACTTC. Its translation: CASSSLNLADRETQYF.

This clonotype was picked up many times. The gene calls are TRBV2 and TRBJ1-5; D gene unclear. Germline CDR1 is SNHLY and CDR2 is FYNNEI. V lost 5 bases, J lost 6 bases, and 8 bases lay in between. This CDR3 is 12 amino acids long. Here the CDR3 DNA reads TGTGCCAGCAGTCGCTTTCGTCAGCCCCAGCATTTT. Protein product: CASSRFRQPQHF. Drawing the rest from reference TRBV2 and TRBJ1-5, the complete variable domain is EPEVTQTPSHQVTQMGQEVILRCVPISNHLYFYWYRQILGQKVEFLVSFYNNEISEKSEIFDDQFSVERPDGSNFTLKIRSTKLEDSAMYFCASSRFRQPQHFGDGTRLSIL.

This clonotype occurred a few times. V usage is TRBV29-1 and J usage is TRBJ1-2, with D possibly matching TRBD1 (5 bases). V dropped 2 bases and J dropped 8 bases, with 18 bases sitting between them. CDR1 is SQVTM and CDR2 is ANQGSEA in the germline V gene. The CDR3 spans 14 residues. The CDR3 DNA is TGCAGCGTTGAACCCAGGGAGTCCGGTGAGGGCTACACCTTC. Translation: CSVEPRESGEGYTF.

CDR3 sequence: CSASDREQFF. CDR3 sequence (DNA): TGCAGTGCTAGTGACCGTGAGCAGTTCTTC. The chain has TRBV20-1 and TRBJ2-5; D unresolved. The end of the DNA is better explained by TRBJ2-1, so the J call may be wrong. Germline-derived CDR1 and CDR2 are DFQATT and SNEGSKA (reference sequence). The CDR3 contains 10 residues.

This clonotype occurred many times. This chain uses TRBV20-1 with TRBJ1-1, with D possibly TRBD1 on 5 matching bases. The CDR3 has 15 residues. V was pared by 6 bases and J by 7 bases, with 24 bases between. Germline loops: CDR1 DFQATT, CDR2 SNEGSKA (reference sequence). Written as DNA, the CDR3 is TGCAGTGCCCAACGGGGAGGAGACAGCTCCTTTGAAGCTTTCTTT. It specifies CSAQRGGDSSFEAFF.

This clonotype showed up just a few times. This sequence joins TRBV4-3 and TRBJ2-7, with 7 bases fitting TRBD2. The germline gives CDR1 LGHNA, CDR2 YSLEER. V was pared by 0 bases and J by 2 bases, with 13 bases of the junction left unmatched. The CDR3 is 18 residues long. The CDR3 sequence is CASSQDASGGGLAYEQYF. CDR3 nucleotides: TGCGCCAGCAGCCAAGATGCTAGCGGTGGAGGTCTGGCCTACGAGCAGTACTTC.

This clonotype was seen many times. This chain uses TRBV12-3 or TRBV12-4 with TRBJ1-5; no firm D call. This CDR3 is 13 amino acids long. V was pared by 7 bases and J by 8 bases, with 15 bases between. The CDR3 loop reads CASNILGREPQHF. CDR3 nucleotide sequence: TGTGCCAGCAATATCTTGGGTCGGGAGCCCCAGCATTTT.

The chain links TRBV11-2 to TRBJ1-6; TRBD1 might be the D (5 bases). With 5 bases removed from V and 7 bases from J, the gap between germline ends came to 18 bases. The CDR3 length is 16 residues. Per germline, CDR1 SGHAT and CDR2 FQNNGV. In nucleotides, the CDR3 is TGTGCCAGCAGCGTACCCAGGGACGGCCGAAATTCACCCCTCCACTTT. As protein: CASSVPRDGRNSPLHF.

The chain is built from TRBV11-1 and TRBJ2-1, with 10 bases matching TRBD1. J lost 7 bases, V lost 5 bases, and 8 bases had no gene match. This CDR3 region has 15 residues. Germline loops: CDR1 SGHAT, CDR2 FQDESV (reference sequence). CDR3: CASSQWDRGNNEQFF. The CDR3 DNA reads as TGTGCCAGCAGCCAGTGGGACAGGGGCAATAATGAGCAGTTCTTC.